This T cell receptor beta chain was captured in a study of shared clonotypes between healthy human individuals (dated by TCRdb to between 2020 and 2021). In terms of the full investigation: The cohort comprised two women and a few men aged 18 to 49 years. Between about 0.85 and 9.5 billion PBMCs per donor were obtained by leukapheresis. Blood TCR repertoires of five healthy adults were deeply sequenced to estimate repertoire size and the extent of clonotype sharing between individuals. To increase sequencing depth and limit assay-specific biases, different laboratories used diverse techniques to prepare libraries and sequence TCR repertoires. Per donor, three plates each were used for CD4 naive and CD4 memory, two for CD8 naive, and one for CD8 memory.

Its CDR3 holds 13 amino acids, cysteine through phenylalanine. The entry retains the CDR3 DNA only, 39 bases that are in frame from base 1. V is clipped by 5 bases and J by 8 bases, and the sequence between their germline boundaries is 15 bases long. For CDR1 and CDR2, the germline V gene lists MNHEY and SVGAGI. As to this clone: What antigen it recognizes has not been identified. Base qualities are not at hand, and no much larger clone is one base apart.

TCR CDR3 regions were amplified from genomic DNA by multiplex PCR using the deep immunoSEQ assay. Genomic DNA extracted from each cell subset was distributed evenly over all wells of several immunoSEQ 96-well plates, and each plate served as one replicate. For sorted subsets, 200 to 250 ng of genomic DNA, equivalent to 25,000 to 30,000 T cell genomes, went into each replicate PCR. Purified libraries were measured with a Qubit 3.0 fluorometer, size-checked on a Bioanalyzer 2100, and measured again with the KAPA Library Quantification kit. Each immunoSEQ 96-well plate was sequenced on its own single-read 150-cycle Illumina NextSeq 550 flow cell. As for the original processing: Because the immunoSEQ output included only junctional sequences and no quality scores, the filtering could not be the same as the filtering used for full-length reads. To assign V/J genes and CDR3, sequences were annotated using PyIR, a Python wrapper for IgBLAST v1.9, with IMGT germline references. Reads were filtered out if the reads had weak V/J assignments (E-value above 1e-6), no CDR3, stop codons, out-of-frame junctions, or ambiguous translated residues. V3J clonotypes were defined by identical inferred V gene, J gene, and CDR3 amino acid sequence. The percentage overlap between two repertoires was calculated by dividing the number of shared unique clonotypes by the size of the smaller repertoire. Richness of each repertoire was evaluated using RTK rarefaction, the Chao1 estimator, and Recon v2.1 estimates of unobserved clonotypes. For all TCRbeta clonotypes obtained by the gDNA method from four donors, generation probabilities were computed with OLGA. TCRdb carries this immuneACCESS record with in-frame sequences only. Its versions omit some clonotypes, under half of them owing to an unresolved V gene in the studies checked, with the rest unexplained. V, J and clone size are taken as reported in that table, and D and trimming were inferred from the DNA itself. The sample yields some 1 million clones; roughly 80% were counted once. The top ten clones comprise 1.4% to 1.5% of the sample.

What the work shows at the level of the full study, not this receptor alone: Sampling was limited to blood, and TCR repertoires in tissue likely differ from TCR repertoires in blood. Rarefaction of sorted-subset datasets indicated incomplete sequencing despite the large sequencing depth. Pairwise subsampling indicated that sequencing depth was expected to affect the degree of clonotype sharing among donors. Naive subsets generally had larger estimated clonotype richness than memory subsets did. Compared with non-shared clonotypes, clonotypes shared by all four sorted-subset donors had higher generation probabilities. Roughly 5% of naive CD4, 3.5% of naive CD8, roughly 2.5% of memory CD4, and 0.35% to 0.4% of memory CD8 clonotypes were shared across a few donors. Because the study included only a small number of donors, the genetic and exposure-history diversity represented was limited.

Donors were healthy HIV-negative adults with no recently reported acute infections or vaccinations. Every donor was a Caucasian adult living in Nashville, Tennessee, USA. Magnetic negative selection was used to enrich CD4+ T cells, after which naive cells were positively selected on CD45RA and the negative fraction became the memory subset. After blood collection by leukapheresis, PBMCs were isolated using Ficoll-Histopaque density gradient centrifugation and then cryopreserved in the vapor phase of liquid nitrogen. Analytical flow cytometry was used to check the purity and quantity of every magnetically sorted T cell population. Genomic DNA was isolated from each sorted fraction and quantified by UV absorbance on a Nanodrop 2000c.

The receptor was derived from a man aged 18 to 29 in good health. Material for sequencing was memory CD4+ T cells sorted from blood. The cell subset or site label, as the study defines it: CD45RA-negative fraction. This receptor chain uses TRBV6-5 and TRBJ1-2, with an unclear D gene assignment. The DNA sequence is TGTGCCAGCAGTCTTCGGGAGGTGGGAGGCTACACCTTC. Its translation is CASSLREVGGYTF.